The 27 T cell receptor beta chains in this list originate from one sample, sequenced in a study of T cell responses to AZD1222 COVID-19 vaccine. Clones were read by immunoSEQ multiplex PCR, and TCRdb kept only the in-frame ones, dropping some. Of over 85,000 clones in the sample, 80% to 95% were seen once. This specimen was peripheral blood, taken on day 0 of AZD1222 vaccination. The source of these receptors is an adult in good health.

V gene TRBV6-6 combines with J gene TRBJ2-1; 8 nucleotides agree with TRBD2. CDR1 and CDR2 (germline): MNHNY, SVGAGI (reference sequence). V lost 7 bases, J lost 13 bases, and 6 bases stayed unmatched. The CDR3 length is 11 residues. CDR3 residues: CASTGGPGQFF. The CDR3 DNA follows: TGTGCCAGCACGGGGGGGCCTGGCCAGTTCTTC.

The chain employs TRBV5-8 and TRBJ2-7; D assignment may be TRBD1 or TRBD2 (5 bases each). Trimming cost V 4 bases and J 1 base, with 12 bases left between them. This CDR3 is built from 14 residues. Germline-derived CDR1 and CDR2 are SGHTS and YDEGEE. As DNA, the CDR3 is TGTGCCAGCAGCCAGGGACGACCTTCCTACGAGCAGTACTTC. The encoded protein is CASSQGRPSYEQYF.

There are a few counts of this clone. This chain connects TRBV28 to TRBJ1-5; 8 nucleotides align to TRBD1. The CDR3 runs to 15 residues. Unmatched junction bases numbered 2, after V lost 2 bases and J lost 2 bases. CDR1 is MDHEN and CDR2 is SYDVKM in the germline V gene. The CDR3 loop is CASSLQGARNQPQHF. CDR3 coding DNA: TGTGCCAGCAGTTTACAGGGGGCGCGCAATCAGCCCCAGCATTTT.

This chain connects TRBV5-1 to TRBJ2-7; D remains ambiguous. The V gene's germline CDR1 is SGHRS and CDR2 YFSETQ. The CDR3 consists of 13 residues. Trimming took 4 bases from V and 5 from J, leaving 13 bases between them. The CDR3 DNA sequence: TGCGCCAGCAGCGGAAGGGAAGGCGACGAGCAGTACTTC. This codes for CASSGREGDEQYF.

The gene calls are TRBV14 and TRBJ2-7, with D tentatively TRBD2 (5 bases). The CDR3 extends over 14 amino acids. CDR1 and CDR2 (germline): SGHDN, FVKESK. Trimming shortened V by 0 bases and J by 6 bases, and 12 bases separated the two germline ends. CDR3 loop: CASSQDFGVAEQYF. CDR3 nucleotides: TGTGCCAGCAGCCAAGATTTCGGGGTTGCCGAGCAGTACTTC.

V is TRBV28 and J is TRBJ2-5, with D possibly called TRBD1 or TRBD2 (6 bases each). The CDR3 runs to 14 residues. V shed 4 bases and J shed 4 bases, with 13 bases lying between them. Germline CDR1 MDHEN, CDR2 SYDVKM. This chain's CDR3 is CASSYGGPGETQYF. For the CDR3, the DNA is TGTGCCAGCAGTTATGGGGGGCCGGGAGAGACCCAGTACTTC.

V is TRBV28 and J is TRBJ1-5, with D maybe TRBD1 (5 bases). The CDR3 has 15 residues. The ends were cut back, 3 bases at V and 6 bases at J, with 15 bases in the middle. The germline V gene has CDR1 MDHEN and CDR2 SYDVKM. DNA for the CDR3: TGTGCCAGCAGTTTGGCAGGGCGTCCAACTCAGCCCCAGCATTTT. Translation gives CASSLAGRPTQPQHF. The variable domain in full, completed from reference TRBV28 and TRBJ1-5, reads DVKVTQSSRYLVKRTGEKVFLECVQDMDHENMFWYRQDPGLGLRLIYFSYDVKMKEKGDIPEGYSVSREKKERFSLILESASTNQTSMYLCASSLAGRPTQPQHFGDGTRLSIL.

This chain links TRBV6-5 with TRBJ1-5, with 8 bases lining up with TRBD1. V lost 0 bases and J lost 2; bases outside the gene matches: 0. The CDR3 has 15 amino acids. CDR1 is MNHEY and CDR2 is SVGAGI in the germline V gene. As DNA, the CDR3 is TGTGCCAGCAGTTACTCGGGACAGGGCAATCAGCCCCAGCATTTT. Residues: CASSYSGQGNQPQHF.

This clone was observed a few times. The V gene is TRBV29-1, the J gene TRBJ1-1; D is uncertain. Germline lookup yields CDR1 SQVTM and CDR2 ANQGSEA. The length of the CDR3 is 14 residues. The V gene lost 5 bases and the J gene lost 6 bases, with 19 bases spanning the gap. CDR3 protein: CSVSLMEGGAEAFF. CDR3 nucleotides: TGCAGCGTTTCCCTTATGGAGGGAGGCGCTGAAGCTTTCTTT.

The chain links TRBV5-4 to TRBJ2-1, with 8 positions matching TRBD2. The trim removed 0 bases at V and 8 bases at J, leaving 16 bases unmatched. Germline V CDR1 and CDR2: SGHNT, YYREEE (reference sequence). CDR3 length: 18 residues. The CDR3 loop reads CASSLALIAGPKEDEQFF. In DNA, the CDR3 is TGTGCCAGCAGCTTGGCCTTGATAGCGGGGCCAAAAGAGGATGAGCAGTTCTTC.

The J gene is TRBJ1-2, the V gene TRBV9; 11 nucleotides match TRBD1. The CDR3 extends over 16 amino acids. The J segment lost 4 bases and the V segment lost 4 bases, leaving 9 bases of the junction unmatched. From germline, CDR1 is SGDLS and CDR2 YYNGEE. The CDR3 DNA reads as TGTGCCAGCAGCTTACCGGACAGGGGGCGCAGCTATGGCTACACCTTC. Protein product: CASSLPDRGRSYGYTF.

This chain joins TRBV12-3 or TRBV12-4 and TRBJ1-1; D remains ambiguous. With 3 bases removed from V and 1 base from J, the gap between germline ends came to 6 bases. The CDR3 consists of 13 residues. CDR3 loop: CASSFTPNTEAFF. DNA of the CDR3: TGTGCCAGCAGTTTTACGCCGAACACTGAAGCTTTCTTT.

The chain is built from TRBV4-2 and TRBJ2-5; the match to TRBD2 covers 7 bases. J was trimmed by 5 bases and V by 0 bases; bases with no gene match: 0. CDR3 length equals 13 residues. Germline CDR1 and CDR2: LGHNA and YNFKEQ. CDR3 bases: TGTGCCAGCAGCCAAGAGGGAGGGGAGACCCAGTACTTC. It translates to CASSQEGGETQYF.

CDR3 amino acids: CASSSDPGTEAFF. CDR3 DNA: TGTGCCAGCAGCTCGGATCCGGGAACTGAAGCTTTCTTT. This sequence joins TRBV7-9 and TRBJ1-1; D not certain. V lost 4 bases and J lost 5, with 11 bases in between. The CDR3 sequence is 13 residues long. Looked up from germline, CDR1 is SEHNR and CDR2 is FQNEAQ (reference sequence).

The genes are TRBV5-1 and TRBJ1-2; 8 bases fit TRBD1. This CDR3 is built from 13 residues. V was clipped by 6 bases and J by 3 bases; unmatched bases: 4. CDR1 is SGHRS and CDR2 is YFSETQ in the germline V gene. The CDR3: CASNSGGDYGYTF. Written as DNA, the CDR3 is TGCGCCAGCAATTCAGGGGGCGACTATGGCTACACCTTC.

This sequence joins TRBV2 and TRBJ2-1, with 7 bases lining up with TRBD2. Germline CDR1 and CDR2: SNHLY and FYNNEI. V shed 8 bases and J 9 bases; nucleotides not matched to a gene: 4. The CDR3 is made up of 11 amino acids. The CDR3 DNA reads as TGTGCCAGCCAGCGGGGACTTGAGCAGTTCTTC. Translating it yields CASQRGLEQFF. Combining the CDR3 with reference TRBV2 and TRBJ2-1 gives the whole variable domain EPEVTQTPSHQVTQMGQEVILRCVPISNHLYFYWYRQILGQKVEFLVSFYNNEISEKSEIFDDQFSVERPDGSNFTLKIRSTKLEDSAMYFCASQRGLEQFFGPGTRLTVL.

This clone was counted a single time. CDR3 residues: CASRPTGTNTEAFF. The DNA of the CDR3 is TGTGCCAGCAGACCCACAGGGACGAACACTGAAGCTTTCTTT. The chain joins TRBV6-5 to TRBJ1-1; D possibly corresponds to TRBD1 (6 bases). Trimming shortened V by 6 bases and J by 1 base, and 12 bases separated the two germline ends. This CDR3 is 14 amino acids long. The germline CDR1 and CDR2 sequences are MNHEY and SVGAGI.

This sequence joins TRBV9 and TRBJ1-1; D gene ambiguous. Trimming removed 3 bases at V and 0 bases at J, with 18 bases between. CDR1 is SGDLS, CDR2 YYNGEE, per germline. The CDR3 extends over 17 amino acids. The CDR3 DNA reads as TGTGCCAGCAGCGCGAGGCAGGTTTTGGGGATGAACACTGAAGCTTTCTTT. As protein: CASSARQVLGMNTEAFF. The full variable domain, with the rest looked up from reference TRBV9 and TRBJ1-1, is DSGVTQTPKHLITATGQRVTLRCSPRSGDLSVYWYQQSLDQGLQFLIQYYNGEERAKGNILERFSAQQFPDLHSELNLSSLELGDSALYFCASSARQVLGMNTEAFFGQGTRLTVV.

As DNA, the CDR3 is TGCGCCAGCAGCTTTGAGGGGTACAATGAGCAGTTCTTC. Its translation: CASSFEGYNEQFF. The gene calls are TRBV5-1 and TRBJ2-1, with D possibly called TRBD1 or TRBD2 (5 bases each). This CDR3 comprises 13 residues. V lost 2 bases, J lost 4 bases, and 7 bases lay in between. The germline gives CDR1 SGHRS, CDR2 YFSETQ.

This chain joins TRBV6-4 and TRBJ1-1; no clear D. V was shortened by 0 bases and J by 7 bases, with 3 bases between the two germline ends. CDR1 and CDR2 (germline): MRHNA, SNTAGT. The CDR3 contains 11 residues. DNA for the CDR3: TGTGCCAGCAGTGACTCTGTTGAAGCTTTCTTT. It is translated as CASSDSVEAFF.

The V and J genes are TRBV2 and TRBJ2-2; 8 positions match TRBD1. From germline, CDR1 is SNHLY and CDR2 FYNNEI. This CDR3 comprises 15 residues. J was trimmed by 2 bases and V by 6 bases; bases with no gene match: 5. The CDR3 is CASRSSGGNTGELFF. CDR3 bases: TGTGCCAGCAGGTCTTCAGGGGGCAACACCGGGGAGCTGTTTTTT.

The chain carries TRBV6-1 and TRBJ1-1, with a tentative D call TRBD1 (5 bases). CDR3 size: 14 residues. CDR1 MNHNS and CDR2 SASEGT come from the germline V gene. V was pared by 3 bases and J by 4 bases, with 12 bases between. CDR3 sequence: CASSEGGSGTEAFF. The CDR3 nucleotides are TGTGCCAGCAGTGAGGGGGGTTCGGGCACTGAAGCTTTCTTT.

This clone was observed at least ten times. CDR3 amino acids: CASSDSGGSTDTQYF. The CDR3 coding sequence is TGTGCCAGCAGTGACTCCGGGGGGAGCACAGATACGCAGTATTTT. This chain links TRBV6-4 with TRBJ2-3; 7 bases are a match to TRBD2. The V gene's germline CDR1 is MRHNA and CDR2 SNTAGT. V trimming: 0 bases; J trimming: 0 bases; junction bases outside the gene matches: 0. There are 15 residues in the CDR3.

The genes are TRBV11-2 and TRBJ2-7; tentative D call: TRBD2 (5 bases). Germline loops: CDR1 SGHAT, CDR2 FQNNGV. The CDR3 is made up of 14 amino acids. Trimming took off 5 bases at V and 7 bases at J, with 18 bases between the two ends. The CDR3 bases are TGTGCCAGCAGCCAATCACGGACTGGGCGGGAGCAGTACTTC. This sequence encodes CASSQSRTGREQYF. Using reference TRBV11-2 and TRBJ2-7 for the parts outside the CDR3, the full variable domain is EAGVAQSPRYKIIEKRQSVAFWCNPISGHATLYWYQQILGQGPKLLIQFQNNGVVDDSQLPKDRFSAERLKGVDSTLKIQPAKLEDSAVYLCASSQSRTGREQYFGPGTRLTVT.

The V and J genes are TRBV30 and TRBJ1-2, with D tentatively TRBD1 (5 bases). V lost 0 bases to trimming and J lost 9 bases, with 17 bases between them. The V gene's germline CDR1 is GTSNPN and CDR2 SVGIG (reference sequence). This CDR3 region has 14 residues. The CDR3 protein is CAWSVSGEVGSYTF. CDR3 nucleotides: TGTGCCTGGAGTGTGTCGGGGGAGGTAGGAAGCTACACCTTC.

The chain carries TRBV10-3 and TRBJ2-5; possibly TRBD1 or TRBD2 for D (5 bases each). The CDR3 contains 14 residues. Deletions cut 6 bases from V and 1 base from J, with 12 bases between. Germline V gene sequence: CDR1 ENHRY, CDR2 SYGVKD. The CDR3 sequence is CAIRGEMTQETQYF. The DNA for the CDR3 is TGTGCCATCAGGGGGGAGATGACCCAAGAGACCCAGTACTTC.

This clone is a singleton in its sample. The genes are TRBV6-5 and TRBJ2-1; 8 nucleotides match TRBD1. CDR3 length equals 14 residues. CDR1 and CDR2 (germline): MNHEY, SVGAGI. V lost 8 bases, J lost 5 bases, and 8 bases stayed unmatched. The CDR3 nucleotides read TGTGCCAGCGGCCGGACAGGGATCCACAATGAGCAGTTCTTC. It is translated as CASGRTGIHNEQFF.